This TCR beta chain was documented in a study of T-cell memory formation after mild COVID-19. Study information: Across donors, TCR clusters were largely donor specific.

Whole-study findings and limits: That cross-reactive memory joined was suggested by some responding clones appearing in pre-infection memory.

Per the germline V gene, CDR1 is MNHEY and CDR2 is SVGAGI. The CDR3 covers 15 residues. J lost 7 bases, V lost 5 bases, and 12 bases had no gene match. To note about this clonotype: Its antigen is as yet unknown.

Constant-segment primers and 5'RACE yielded cDNA libraries for TCR alpha and TCR beta, each carrying sample barcodes and UMIs. One entry per CDR3 protein results from TCRdb running MiXCR on the 5' RACE reads. The table has about 420,000 distinct CDR3 sequences, more than 20% seen once. The V call is TRBV6-5, the J call TRBJ2-7; 9 bases are a match to TRBD1. The clonotype was recovered from an adult woman who had mild COVID-19 (a few samples of this study predate the infection). Cell type and time point are not known. The sample comprised PBMCs or a T cell subset sorted from them (not recorded which). The CDR3 DNA follows: TGTGCCAGCAGTCGGGACAGGGTGCCATCGGTTGAGCAGTACTTC. This gives the protein CASSRDRVPSVEQYF.